A single T cell receptor (beta chain) is shown here with its context. The V gene's germline CDR1 is SGHVS and CDR2 FQNEAQ. The CDR3 is 13 residues long. Trimming left V 6 bases short and J 6 bases short, with 11 bases between. Sequencing was performed with immunoSEQ multiplex PCR; in TCRdb, only in-frame clones are kept and a portion is missing. The sample carries over 70,000 clones, about 87% recorded once. This entry is derived from a study of OX40 agonist ivuxolimab in advanced cancers. Autoimmune disease history or systemic immunosuppression excluded patients. The receptor comes from an adult with an advanced solid tumor such as melanoma, head and neck, liver or kidney cancer. This chain joins TRBV7-8 and TRBJ2-2; perhaps TRBD1 as D (5 bases). The material was CD4+ or CD8+ T cells sorted from blood, obtained in a trial of the OX40 agonist ivuxolimab. In DNA, the CDR3 is TGTGCCAGCAGGGACAAACAGCCCGGGGAGCTGTTTTTT. Translating gives CASRDKQPGELFF.